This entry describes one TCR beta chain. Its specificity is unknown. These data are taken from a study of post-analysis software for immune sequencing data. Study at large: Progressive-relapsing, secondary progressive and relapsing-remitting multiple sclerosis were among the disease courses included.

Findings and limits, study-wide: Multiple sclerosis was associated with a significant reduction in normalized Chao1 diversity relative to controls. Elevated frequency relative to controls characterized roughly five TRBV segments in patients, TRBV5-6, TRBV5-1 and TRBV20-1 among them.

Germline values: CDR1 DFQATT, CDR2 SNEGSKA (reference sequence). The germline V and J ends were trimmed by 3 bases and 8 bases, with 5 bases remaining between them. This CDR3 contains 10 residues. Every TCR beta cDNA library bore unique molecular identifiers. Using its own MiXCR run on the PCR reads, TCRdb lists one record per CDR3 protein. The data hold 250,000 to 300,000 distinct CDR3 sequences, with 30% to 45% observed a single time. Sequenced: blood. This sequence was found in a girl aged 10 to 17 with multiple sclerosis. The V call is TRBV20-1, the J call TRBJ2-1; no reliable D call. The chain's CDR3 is CSARGDEQFF. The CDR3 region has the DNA TGCAGTGCTAGGGGCGATGAGCAGTTCTTC.